This is a list of T cell receptor beta chains from one sample in a study of blood T cells in healthy people across ages. TCRdb re-called the 5' RACE reads through MiXCR, storing one row per CDR3 protein. This table has about 680,000 distinct CDR3 sequences, 49% appearing once. Specimen: blood. The receptors come from a woman aged 55-69 years in good health. Each CDR3 is given with its conserved first and last residue. D genes are given only for firm matches. The size of a clone is reported for some rows only, either as once, few or many, or as a class for expanded clones.

>TRBV9|TRBD1|TRBJ2-7|NA
TGTGCCAGCAGCCCCCAGACAGGGGCCTACGAGCAGTACTTC
CASSPQTGAYEQYF
>TRBV20-1|TRBD2|TRBJ2-1|NA
TGCAGTGCTAGAGGGGGCCTAGCGGGAGTTCGTGAGCAGTTCTTC
CSARGGLAGVREQFF
>TRBV2|NA|TRBJ2-7|NA
TGTGCCAGCAGCCCGGGGCCCAGGGAGCAGTACTTC
CASSPGPREQYF
>TRBV29-1|NA|TRBJ2-7|NA
TGCAGCGCCGGGGCCAGCTCCTACGAGCAGTACTTC
CSAGASSYEQYF
>TRBV7-3|NA|TRBJ2-1|few
TGTGCCAGCAGCTGGAGTAGCGACAACAATGAGCAGTTCTTC
CASSWSSDNNEQFF
>TRBV28|NA|TRBJ2-7|NA
TGTACCAGCAGTTCCCAACTGAGGAGGGCAGCCTACGAGCAGTACTTC
CTSSSQLRRAAYEQYF
>TRBV2|NA|TRBJ2-7|few
TGTGCCAGCACCTCCACCCAGGGCTCCTACGAGCAGTACTTC
CASTSTQGSYEQYF
>TRBV20-1|TRBD2|TRBJ2-5|NA
TGCAGTGCTGGGGCCGGGAGGGGCCAAGAGACCCAGTACTTC
CSAGAGRGQETQYF
>TRBV4-3|TRBD1|TRBJ1-6|NA
TGCGCCAGCAGCCAAGAACACTCCGGGACAGGGAGATCACCCCTCCACTTT
CASSQEHSGTGRSPLHF
>TRBV20-1|NA|TRBJ1-1|NA
TGCAGTGCTAGGAAGGGGGGGGCCTATTTGGTCACTGAAGCTTTCTTT
CSARKGGAYLVTEAFF
>TRBV20-1|NA|TRBJ1-2|few
TGCAGTGCTACACGGTCCAACTATGGCTACACCTTC
CSATRSNYGYTF
>TRBV2|TRBD2|TRBJ2-6|NA
TGTGCCAGCACCGAAGAAATACTAGCGGGAGCGGGGGCCAACGTCCTGACTTTC
CASTEEILAGAGANVLTF
>TRBV7-8|TRBD2|TRBJ2-3|NA
TGTGCCAGCAGCCTAATTATAGCGGGAGAGCGAGGGGTTGGCGCGGATACGCAGTATTTT
CASSLIIAGERGVGADTQYF
>TRBV25-1|NA|TRBJ2-7|NA
TGTGCCAGCAGGCATGTCGGATCCTACGAGCAGTACTTC
CASRHVGSYEQYF
>TRBV28|NA|TRBJ1-2|many
TGTGCCAGCAGCTTCGGGGGGAACTATGGCTACACCTTC
CASSFGGNYGYTF
>TRBV5-1|NA|TRBJ1-2|NA
TGCGCCAGCAGCTTACTCTCCGATGGCTACACCTTC
CASSLLSDGYTF
>TRBV28|NA|TRBJ1-2|NA
TGTGCCAGCAGTTTAGCGGGGGGCAGGGGCCCTGACGGCTACACCTTC
CASSLAGGRGPDGYTF
>TRBV4-3|TRBD2|TRBJ2-1|NA
TGCGCCAGCAGCCAGGGGACTAGCGTCACCAATGAGCAGTTCTTC
CASSQGTSVTNEQFF
>TRBV20-1|NA|TRBJ2-5|many
TGCAGTGCTACCGTCGGACAGATGGTGGAGACCCAGTACTTC
CSATVGQMVETQYF
>TRBV7-2|NA|TRBJ2-4|few
TGTGCCAGCAGCAACGGACATACCAAAAACATTCAGTACTTC
CASSNGHTKNIQYF